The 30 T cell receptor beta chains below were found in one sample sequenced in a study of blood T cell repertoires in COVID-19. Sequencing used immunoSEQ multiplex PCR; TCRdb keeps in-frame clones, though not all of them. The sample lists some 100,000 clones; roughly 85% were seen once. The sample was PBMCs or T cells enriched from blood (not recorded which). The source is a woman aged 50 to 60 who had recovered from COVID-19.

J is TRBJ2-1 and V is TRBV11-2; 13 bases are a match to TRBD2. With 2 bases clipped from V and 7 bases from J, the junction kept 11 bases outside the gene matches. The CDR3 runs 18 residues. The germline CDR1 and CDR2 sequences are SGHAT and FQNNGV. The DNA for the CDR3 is TGTGCCAGCAGCTTATGGACTAGCGGGAGCCCACGGGGAAATGAGCAGTTCTTC. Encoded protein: CASSLWTSGSPRGNEQFF.

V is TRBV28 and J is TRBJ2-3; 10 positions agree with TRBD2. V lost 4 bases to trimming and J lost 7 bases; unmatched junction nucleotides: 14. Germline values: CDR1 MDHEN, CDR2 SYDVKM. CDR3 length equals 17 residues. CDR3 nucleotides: TGTGCCAGCAGTTCTGGGCTAGCGGGAGTGAGGTGGAATACGCAGTATTTT. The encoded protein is CASSSGLAGVRWNTQYF.

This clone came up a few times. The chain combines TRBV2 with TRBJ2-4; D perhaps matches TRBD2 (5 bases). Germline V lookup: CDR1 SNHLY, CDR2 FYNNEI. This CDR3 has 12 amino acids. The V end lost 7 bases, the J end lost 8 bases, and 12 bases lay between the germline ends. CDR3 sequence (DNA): TGTGCCAGCACAGCCAGGCGGGACATTCAGTACTTC. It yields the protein CASTARRDIQYF. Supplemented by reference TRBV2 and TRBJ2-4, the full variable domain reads EPEVTQTPSHQVTQMGQEVILRCVPISNHLYFYWYRQILGQKVEFLVSFYNNEISEKSEIFDDQFSVERPDGSNFTLKIRSTKLEDSAMYFCASTARRDIQYFGAGTRLSVL.

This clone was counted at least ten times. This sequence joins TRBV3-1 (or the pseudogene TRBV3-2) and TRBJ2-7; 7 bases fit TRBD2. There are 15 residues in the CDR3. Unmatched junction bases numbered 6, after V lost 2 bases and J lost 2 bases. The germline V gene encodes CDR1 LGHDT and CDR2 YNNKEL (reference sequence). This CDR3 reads CASSQSGGEPYEQYF. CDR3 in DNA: TGTGCCAGCAGCCAATCGGGGGGTGAACCCTACGAGCAGTACTTC.

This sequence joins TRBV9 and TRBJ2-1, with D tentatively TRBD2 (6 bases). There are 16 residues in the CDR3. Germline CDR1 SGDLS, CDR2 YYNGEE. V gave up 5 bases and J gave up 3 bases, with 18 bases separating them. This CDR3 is CASSLHGTGDYNEQFF. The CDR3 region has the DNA TGTGCCAGCAGTCTCCACGGGACTGGGGACTACAATGAGCAGTTCTTC.

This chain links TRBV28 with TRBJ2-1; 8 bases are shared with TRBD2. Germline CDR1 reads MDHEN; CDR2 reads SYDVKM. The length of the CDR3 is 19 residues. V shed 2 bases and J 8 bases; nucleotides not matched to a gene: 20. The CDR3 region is CASSLGTGIVAGLVDEQFF. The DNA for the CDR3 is TGTGCCAGCAGTTTAGGAACAGGAATAGTAGCGGGACTGGTGGATGAGCAGTTCTTC.

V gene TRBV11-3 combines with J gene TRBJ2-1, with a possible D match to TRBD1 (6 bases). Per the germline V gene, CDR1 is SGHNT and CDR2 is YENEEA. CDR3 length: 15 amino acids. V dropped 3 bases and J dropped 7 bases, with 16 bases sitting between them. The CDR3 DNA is TGTGCCAGCAGCTTCAGGGGCTTTGATTGGAATGAGCAGTTCTTC. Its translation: CASSFRGFDWNEQFF.

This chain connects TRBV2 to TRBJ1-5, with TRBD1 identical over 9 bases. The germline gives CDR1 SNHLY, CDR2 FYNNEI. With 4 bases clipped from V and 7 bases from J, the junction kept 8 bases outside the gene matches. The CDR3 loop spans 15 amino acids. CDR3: CASSVSGQGAQPQHF. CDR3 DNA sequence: TGTGCCAGCAGTGTTTCGGGACAGGGAGCGCAGCCCCAGCATTTT.

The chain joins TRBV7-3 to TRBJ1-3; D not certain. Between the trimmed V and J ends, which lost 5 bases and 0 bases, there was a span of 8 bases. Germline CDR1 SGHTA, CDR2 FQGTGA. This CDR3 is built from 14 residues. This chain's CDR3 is CASSPHTSGNTIYF. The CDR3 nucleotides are TGTGCCAGCAGCCCACATACCTCTGGAAACACCATATATTTT.

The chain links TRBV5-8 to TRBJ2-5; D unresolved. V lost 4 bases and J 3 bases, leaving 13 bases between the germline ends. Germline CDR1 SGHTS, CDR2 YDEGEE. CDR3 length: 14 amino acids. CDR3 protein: CASSATSTKETQYF. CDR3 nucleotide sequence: TGTGCCAGCAGCGCGACGTCCACTAAAGAGACCCAGTACTTC.

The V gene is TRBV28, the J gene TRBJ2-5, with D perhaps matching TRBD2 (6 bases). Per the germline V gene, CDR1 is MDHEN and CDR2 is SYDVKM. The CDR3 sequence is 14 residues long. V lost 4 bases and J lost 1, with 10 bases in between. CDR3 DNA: TGTGCCAGCAGTTGGGGGACTGGCCAAGAGACCCAGTACTTC. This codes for CASSWGTGQETQYF.

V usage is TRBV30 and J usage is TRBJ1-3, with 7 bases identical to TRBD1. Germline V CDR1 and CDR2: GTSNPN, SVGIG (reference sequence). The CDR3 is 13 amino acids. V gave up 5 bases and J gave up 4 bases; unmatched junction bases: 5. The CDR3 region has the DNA TGTGCCTGGTCGACAGGGACCGGAAACACCATATATTTT. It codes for CAWSTGTGNTIYF. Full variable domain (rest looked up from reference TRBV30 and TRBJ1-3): SQTIHQWPATLVQPVGSPLSLECTVEGTSNPNLYWYRQAAGRGLQLLFYSVGIGQISSEVPQNLSASRPQDRQFILSSKKLLLSDSGFYLCAWSTGTGNTIYFGEGSWLTVV.

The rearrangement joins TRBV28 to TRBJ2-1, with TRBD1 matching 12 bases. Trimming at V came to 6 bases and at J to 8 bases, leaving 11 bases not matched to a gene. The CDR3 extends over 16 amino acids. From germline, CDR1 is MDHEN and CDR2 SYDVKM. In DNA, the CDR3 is TGTGCCAGCAGCAGCGGTTCGGGACAGGGGGCGTATGAGCAGTTCTTC. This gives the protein CASSSGSGQGAYEQFF. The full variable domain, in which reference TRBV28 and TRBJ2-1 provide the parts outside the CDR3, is DVKVTQSSRYLVKRTGEKVFLECVQDMDHENMFWYRQDPGLGLRLIYFSYDVKMKEKGDIPEGYSVSREKKERFSLILESASTNQTSMYLCASSSGSGQGAYEQFFGPGTRLTVL.

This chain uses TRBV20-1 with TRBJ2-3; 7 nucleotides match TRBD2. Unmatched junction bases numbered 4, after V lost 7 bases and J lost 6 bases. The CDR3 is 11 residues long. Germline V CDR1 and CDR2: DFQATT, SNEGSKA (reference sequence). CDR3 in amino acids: CSGRGVDTQYF. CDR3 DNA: TGCAGTGGCCGGGGGGTGGATACGCAGTATTTT.

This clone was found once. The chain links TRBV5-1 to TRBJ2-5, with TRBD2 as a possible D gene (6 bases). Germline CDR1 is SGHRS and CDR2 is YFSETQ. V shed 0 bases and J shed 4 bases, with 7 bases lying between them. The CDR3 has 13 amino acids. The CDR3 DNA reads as TGCGCCAGCAGCTTGGAGGGAGGAGAGACCCAGTACTTC. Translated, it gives CASSLEGGETQYF. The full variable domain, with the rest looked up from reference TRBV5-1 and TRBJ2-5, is KAGVTQTPRYLIKTRGQQVTLSCSPISGHRSVSWYQQTPGQGLQFLFEYFSETQRNKGNFPGRFSGRQFSNSRSEMNVSTLELGDSALYLCASSLEGGETQYFGPGTRLLVL.

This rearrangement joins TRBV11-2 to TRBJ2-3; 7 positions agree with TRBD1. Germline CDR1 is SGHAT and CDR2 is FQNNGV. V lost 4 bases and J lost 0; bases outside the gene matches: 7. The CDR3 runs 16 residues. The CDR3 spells CASSSTGALSTDTQYF. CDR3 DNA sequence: TGTGCCAGCAGCTCAACAGGGGCCCTGAGCACAGATACGCAGTATTTT.

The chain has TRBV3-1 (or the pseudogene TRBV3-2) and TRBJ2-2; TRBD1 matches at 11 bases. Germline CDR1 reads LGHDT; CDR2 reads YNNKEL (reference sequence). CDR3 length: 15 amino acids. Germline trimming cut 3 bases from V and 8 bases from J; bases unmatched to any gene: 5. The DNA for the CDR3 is TGTGCCAGCAGCCATGGACAGGGGGCGACGGGGGAGCTGTTTTTT. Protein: CASSHGQGATGELFF.

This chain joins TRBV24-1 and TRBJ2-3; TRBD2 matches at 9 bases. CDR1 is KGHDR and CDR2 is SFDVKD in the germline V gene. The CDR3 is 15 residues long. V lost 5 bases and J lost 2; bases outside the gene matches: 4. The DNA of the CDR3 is TGTGCCACCAGTGGGACTAGCGAATTCACAGATACGCAGTATTTT. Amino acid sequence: CATSGTSEFTDTQYF.

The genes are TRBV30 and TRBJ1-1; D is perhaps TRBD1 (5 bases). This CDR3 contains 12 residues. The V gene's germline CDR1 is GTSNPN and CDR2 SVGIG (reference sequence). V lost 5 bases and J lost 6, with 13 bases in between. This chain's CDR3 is CAWGTGTPEAFF. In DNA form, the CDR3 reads TGTGCCTGGGGAACAGGCACCCCTGAAGCTTTCTTT.

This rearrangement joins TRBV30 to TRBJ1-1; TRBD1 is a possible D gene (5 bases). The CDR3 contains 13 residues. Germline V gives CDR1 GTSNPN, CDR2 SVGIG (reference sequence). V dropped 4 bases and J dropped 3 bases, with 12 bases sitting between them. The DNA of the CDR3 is TGTGCCTGGAACCAGGGTTGGGACACTGAAGCTTTCTTT. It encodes CAWNQGWDTEAFF.

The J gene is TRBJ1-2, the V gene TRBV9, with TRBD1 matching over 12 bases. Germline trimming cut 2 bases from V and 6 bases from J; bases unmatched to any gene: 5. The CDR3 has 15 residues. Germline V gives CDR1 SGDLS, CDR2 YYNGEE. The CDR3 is CASSVRDRGRDGYTF. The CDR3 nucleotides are TGTGCCAGCAGCGTCCGGGACAGGGGGCGCGATGGCTACACCTTC. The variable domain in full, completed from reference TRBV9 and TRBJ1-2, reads DSGVTQTPKHLITATGQRVTLRCSPRSGDLSVYWYQQSLDQGLQFLIQYYNGEERAKGNILERFSAQQFPDLHSELNLSSLELGDSALYFCASSVRDRGRDGYTFGSGTRLTVV.

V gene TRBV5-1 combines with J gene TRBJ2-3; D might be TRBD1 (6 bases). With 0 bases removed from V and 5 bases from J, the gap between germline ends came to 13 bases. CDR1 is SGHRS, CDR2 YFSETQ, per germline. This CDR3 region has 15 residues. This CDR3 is CASSLGGRGGDTQYF. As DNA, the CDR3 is TGCGCCAGCAGCTTGGGAGGCAGGGGTGGAGATACGCAGTATTTT.

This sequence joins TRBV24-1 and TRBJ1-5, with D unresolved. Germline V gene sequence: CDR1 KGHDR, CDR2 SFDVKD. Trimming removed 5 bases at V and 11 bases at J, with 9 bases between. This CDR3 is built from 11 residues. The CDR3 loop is CATSGGLAQHF. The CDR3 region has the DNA TGTGCCACCAGTGGCGGGCTAGCCCAGCATTTT.

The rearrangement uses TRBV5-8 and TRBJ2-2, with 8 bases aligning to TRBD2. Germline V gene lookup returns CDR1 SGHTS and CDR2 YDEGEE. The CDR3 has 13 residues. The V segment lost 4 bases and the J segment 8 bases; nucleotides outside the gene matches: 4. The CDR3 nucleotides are TGTGCCAGCAGCCCGCGGGAGGCTGGGGAGCTGTTTTTT. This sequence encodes CASSPREAGELFF.

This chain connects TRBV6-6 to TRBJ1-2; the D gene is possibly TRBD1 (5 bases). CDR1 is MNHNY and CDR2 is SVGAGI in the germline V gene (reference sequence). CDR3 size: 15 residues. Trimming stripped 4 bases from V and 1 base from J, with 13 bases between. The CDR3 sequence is CASSSPGQDNYGYTF. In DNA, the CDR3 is TGTGCCAGCAGTTCCCCCGGACAAGATAACTATGGCTACACCTTC.

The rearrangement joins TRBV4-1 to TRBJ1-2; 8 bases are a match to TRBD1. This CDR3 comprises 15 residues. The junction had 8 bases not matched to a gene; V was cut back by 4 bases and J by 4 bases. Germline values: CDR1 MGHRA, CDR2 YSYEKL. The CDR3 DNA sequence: TGCGCCAGCAGCCCCGGGACAGGATTCGGCTATGGCTACACCTTC. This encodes CASSPGTGFGYGYTF.

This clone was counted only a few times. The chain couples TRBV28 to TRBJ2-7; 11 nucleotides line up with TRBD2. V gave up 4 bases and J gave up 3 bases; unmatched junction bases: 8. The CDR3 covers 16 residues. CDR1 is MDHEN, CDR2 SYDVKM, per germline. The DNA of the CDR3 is TGTGCCAGCAGTTCCCAGACTAGCGGGGCCAACTACGAGCAGTACTTC. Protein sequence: CASSSQTSGANYEQYF.

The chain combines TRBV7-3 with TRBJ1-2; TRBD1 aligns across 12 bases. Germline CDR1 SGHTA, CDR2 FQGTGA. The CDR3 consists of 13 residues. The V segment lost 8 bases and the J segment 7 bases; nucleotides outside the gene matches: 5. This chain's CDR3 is CASGTGGAVGYTF. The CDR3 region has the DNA TGTGCCAGCGGGACAGGGGGCGCGGTTGGCTACACCTTC.

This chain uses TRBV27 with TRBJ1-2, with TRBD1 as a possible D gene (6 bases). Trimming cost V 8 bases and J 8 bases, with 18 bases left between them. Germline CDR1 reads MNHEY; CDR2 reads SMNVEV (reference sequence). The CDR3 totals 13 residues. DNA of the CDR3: TGTGCCAGCGCACAGGGTCCCTTTGGGGGCTACACCTTC. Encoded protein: CASAQGPFGGYTF.

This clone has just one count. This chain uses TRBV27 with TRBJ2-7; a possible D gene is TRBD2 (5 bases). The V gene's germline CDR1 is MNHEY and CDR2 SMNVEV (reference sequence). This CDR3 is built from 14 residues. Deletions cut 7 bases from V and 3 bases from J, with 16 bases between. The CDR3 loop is CASTSPLEGYEQYF. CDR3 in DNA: TGTGCCAGCACCTCCCCACTTGAGGGCTACGAGCAGTACTTC.